This T cell receptor (beta chain) was recovered during a study of blood T cell repertoires in COVID-19. Study-wide background: The United States, Italy and Spain provided the acute and convalescent COVID-19 samples.

Clones were read by immunoSEQ multiplex PCR, and TCRdb kept only the in-frame ones, dropping some. The sample has fewer than 65,000 clones; roughly four fifths are singletons. The CDR3 spans 13 residues. CDR1 and CDR2 (germline): LNHDA, SQIVND (reference sequence). Deletions cut 8 bases from V and 3 bases from J, with 14 bases between. Sequencing was done on a sample of peripheral blood. This receptor was taken from a human donor in a cohort sampled during active COVID-19. The V call is TRBV19, the J call TRBJ2-7; possibly TRBD2 for D (5 bases). The DNA of the CDR3 is TGTGCCAGTGCCGAGGTAAGCGGCTACGAGCAGTACTTC. Translating it yields CASAEVSGYEQYF.